The 12 T cell receptor beta chains given below trace back to one sample, sequenced in a study of blood T cells in healthy people across ages. PCR was performed a second time for 7 to 11 cycles using a sample-barcoded 5' primer and a J-beta primer mix. TCRdb recomputed calls from the 5' RACE reads with MiXCR, one row per CDR3 protein. The top ten hold around 2.1% of the sample, which has over 1,500,000 distinct CDR3 sequences, about 50% seen once. The sample consisted of blood. The receptors here all came from a woman aged 40 to 49 in good health.

The chain is built from TRBV7-8 and TRBJ2-7, with 7 bases fitting TRBD1. The CDR3 length is 15 residues. Per the germline V gene, CDR1 is SGHVS and CDR2 is FQNEAQ. With V trimmed by 3 bases and J by 1 base, 6 bases remained unmatched. Written as DNA, the CDR3 is TGTGCCAGCAGCTTGGACGGGACAGCATCCTACGAGCAGTACTTC. It is translated as CASSLDGTASYEQYF.

This clonotype was counted a few times. The CDR3 DNA follows: TGCAGTGCACGAGGGGGCGGGGGGGCCAATACGCAGTATTTT. Translated, it gives CSARGGGGANTQYF. The J gene is TRBJ2-3, the V gene TRBV20-1, with 9 bases aligning to TRBD2. The V gene's germline CDR1 is DFQATT and CDR2 SNEGSKA (reference sequence). The CDR3 has 14 amino acids. J was trimmed by 7 bases and V by 6 bases; bases with no gene match: 11.

This chain joins TRBV20-1 and TRBJ2-1; 7 bases align to TRBD1. Germline V gene lookup returns CDR1 DFQATT and CDR2 SNEGSKA (reference sequence). The length of the CDR3 is 13 residues. CDR3 region: CTLLRQGRNEQFF. The CDR3 nucleotides read TGCACTCTACTAAGACAGGGTCGCAATGAGCAGTTCTTC.

This clonotype was counted only a few times. J is TRBJ2-7 and V is TRBV10-3; D call uncertain. Germline loops: CDR1 ENHRY, CDR2 SYGVKD. This CDR3 has 16 residues. With 4 bases removed from V and 0 bases from J, the gap between germline ends came to 16 bases. The CDR3 DNA sequence: TGTGCCATCAGTGGCCCCGAAGTAGGCATCTCCTACGAGCAGTACTTC. It yields the protein CAISGPEVGISYEQYF.

DNA of the CDR3: TGTGCCAGCAGTTTAAGCGCCTTGGATGGGGAGCTGTTTTTT. As protein: CASSLSALDGELFF. The chain is built from TRBV27 and TRBJ2-2; D remains ambiguous. The germline V and J ends were trimmed by 2 bases and 8 bases, with 12 bases remaining between them. This CDR3 region has 14 residues. The V gene's germline CDR1 is MNHEY and CDR2 SMNVEV (reference sequence).

J is TRBJ1-5 and V is TRBV12-3 or TRBV12-4; D remains ambiguous. The CDR3 runs to 13 residues. V shed 4 bases and J shed 4 bases, with 8 bases lying between them. CDR3 protein: CASSSEYNQPQHF. The CDR3 region has the DNA TGTGCCAGCAGTTCTGAGTATAATCAGCCCCAGCATTTT.

This clonotype was counted at least ten times. V gene TRBV10-3 combines with J gene TRBJ2-5, with D uncertain. The CDR3 is 11 amino acids. The germline CDR1 and CDR2 sequences are ENHRY and SYGVKD. V was shortened by 3 bases and J by 5 bases, with 4 bases between the two germline ends. The CDR3 sequence: CAISDRETQYF. CDR3 sequence (DNA): TGTGCCATCAGTGACAGGGAGACCCAGTACTTC.

The rearrangement uses TRBV19 and TRBJ2-3; 7 bases match TRBD1. The V segment lost 8 bases and the J segment 2 bases; nucleotides outside the gene matches: 10. The CDR3 sequence is 15 residues long. The germline V gene encodes CDR1 LNHDA and CDR2 SQIVND (reference sequence). The CDR3 spells CASLPRGTATDTQYF. CDR3 DNA: TGTGCCAGTCTCCCCCGAGGGACAGCCACAGATACGCAGTATTTT. Full variable domain (rest looked up from reference TRBV19 and TRBJ2-3): DGGITQSPKYLFRKEGQNVTLSCEQNLNHDAMYWYRQDPGQGLRLIYYSQIVNDFQKGDIAEGYSVSREKKESFPLTVTSAQKNPTAFYLCASLPRGTATDTQYFGPGTRLTVL.

The CDR3 is CASSQGLAGPRGYEQYF. CDR3 DNA: TGTGCCAGCAGCCAAGGACTAGCGGGGCCCCGGGGCTACGAGCAGTACTTC. This chain joins TRBV3-1 and TRBJ2-7; the match to TRBD2 covers 11 bases. Germline V CDR1 and CDR2: LGHDT, YNNKEL (reference sequence). After removal of 1 base from V and 3 bases from J, the junction contained 8 bases not matched to a gene. The CDR3 has 17 amino acids.

The chain has TRBV5-1 and TRBJ2-6; D is unclear. Deletions cut 0 bases from V and 5 bases from J, with 15 bases between. CDR1 and CDR2 (germline): SGHRS, YFSETQ. This CDR3 spans 17 amino acids. CDR3 residues: CASSLGRNEFRANVLTF. The CDR3 nucleotides are TGCGCCAGCAGCTTGGGCCGGAATGAGTTTAGGGCCAACGTCCTGACTTTC.

Concerning this clonotype: One end of the junction is discordant with germline, which a read error may explain. V usage is TRBV7-9 and J usage is TRBJ1-4; D possibly corresponds to TRBD1 (5 bases). Per germline, CDR1 SEHNR and CDR2 FQNEAQ (reference sequence). This CDR3 has 15 amino acids. CDR3 protein: CASSQSGTANEQLFF. DNA for the CDR3: TGTGCCAGCAGCCAGTCCGGGACGGCAAATGAACAACTGTTTTTT. The whole variable domain, remainder taken from reference TRBV7-9 and TRBJ1-4, is DTGVSQNPRHKITKRGQNVTFRCDPISEHNRLYWYRQTLGQGPEFLTYFQNEAQLEKSRLLSDRFSAERPKGSFSTLEIQRTEQGDSAMYLCASSQSGTANEQLFFGSGTQLSVL.

The V gene is TRBV29-1, the J gene TRBJ1-2; 8 bases map to TRBD1. Germline-derived CDR1 and CDR2 are SQVTM and ANQGSEA. V lost 4 bases to trimming and J lost 4 bases; unmatched junction nucleotides: 8. This CDR3 is 14 amino acids long. The CDR3 reads CSVVDREVAYGYTF. CDR3 in DNA: TGCAGCGTTGTGGACAGGGAGGTTGCCTATGGCTACACCTTC.